This TCR beta chain originates from a study of vaccination and CD4 T cells after COVID-19. The wider study: Stimulation of cells relied on overlapping spike peptides derived from SARS-CoV-2, HCoV-NL63, HCoV-OC43 and HCoV-229E.

Treatment of the sample: roughly ten-day PBMC culture with coronavirus spike peptide pools or control peptides (ViraFEST assay). The study's findings and limits: Although the median of SARS-CoV-2-reactive clonotypes rose from about 20 to 38, the change was not significant. Relatively small numbers of convalescent patients were studied, with no early post-infection timepoints included.

The CDR3 extends over 15 amino acids. The J segment lost 2 bases and the V segment lost 5 bases, leaving 6 bases of the junction unmatched. The V gene's germline CDR1 is KGHSH and CDR2 LQKENI. Concerning this clonotype itself: No antigen is known for it.

An Oncomine TCR Beta short-read assay was used to sequence the DNA from cultured CD4+ T cells. In this case, cultured CD4+ T cells provided the extracted genomic DNA. TCRdb independently ran MiXCR on the PCR reads; one entry per CDR3 protein. The sample has around 15,000 distinct CDR3 sequences, about 60% seen once. The sample taken for sequencing was CD4+ T cells from blood, cultured in vitro. The sequence derives from a human donor who had recovered from COVID-19. V gene TRBV18 combines with J gene TRBJ2-1, with 7 bases identical to TRBD1. CDR3 sequence reads: CASSTDRETYNEQFF. The CDR3 DNA reads TGTGCCAGCTCAACTGACAGGGAAACCTACAATGAGCAGTTCTTC.